This TCR beta chain was observed in a study of blood T cell repertoires in COVID-19. Across the study: COVID-19 samples from acute and convalescent phases originated in the United States, Italy and Spain. PBMCs, B-cell-depleted T cells, or T cells were the source of the cDNA or gDNA that made up the material.

Original processing notes: Reference gene primer amplification in the assay estimated nucleated cell counts. TCRdb's copy holds only in-frame clones and misses some; the assay was immunoSEQ multiplex PCR. The D gene and trimming were derived from the DNA, and the V and J assignments and clone size from that table. Of a few hundred thousand clones in the sample, approximately 83% were seen once. The trim removed 0 bases at V and 4 bases at J, leaving 7 bases unmatched. CDR3 length equals 16 residues. From germline, CDR1 is GTSNPN and CDR2 SVGIG (reference sequence). This clone has a single count. Sequenced sample: peripheral blood. This clonotype originated in a woman under 40 who had recovered from COVID-19. The rearrangement links TRBV30 to TRBJ2-2; 8 positions match TRBD1. CDR3 sequence (DNA): TGTGCCTGGAGTGTACGGCCAGGGGGCCGCACCGGGGAGCTGTTTTTT. The encoded protein is CAWSVRPGGRTGELFF.